This passage covers 32 T cell receptor beta chains from one sample sequenced in a study of a mutant IDH1 vaccine in newly diagnosed glioma. Time point noted: week 47, end of study. Topical imiquimod accompanied each vaccine dose, which consisted of 300 ug of mutant IDH1 20-mer peptide. Only in-frame clones appear in the TCRdb table, and some are missing; sequencing was by immunoSEQ multiplex PCR. The sample lists 50,000 or so clones; 65% to 85% were seen once. These receptors' targets are unknown. The specimen was PBMCs, collected from a glioma patient whose treatment included an IDH1 peptide vaccine. The source is a woman under 40 with glioma. Some clones in this sample may be carry-over from other donors' samples.

V usage is TRBV7-6 and J usage is TRBJ1-1, with D hard to call. This CDR3 is built from 13 residues. Germline lookup yields CDR1 SGHVS and CDR2 FNYEAQ. With 5 bases removed from V and 2 bases from J, the gap between germline ends came to 9 bases. The CDR3 DNA follows: TGTGCCAGCAGCCCCAAACCAAACACTGAAGCTTTCTTT. Its protein product is CASSPKPNTEAFF.

The gene calls are TRBV15 and TRBJ1-5, with TRBD1 matching over 7 bases. V trimming: 1 base; J trimming: 1 base; junction bases outside the gene matches: 4. Germline V gene lookup returns CDR1 LNHNV and CDR2 YYDKDF (reference sequence). This CDR3 has 16 residues. This CDR3 reads CATSRGGGESNQPQHF. CDR3 nucleotide sequence: TGTGCCACCAGCAGAGGAGGGGGCGAGAGCAATCAGCCCCAGCATTTT.

CDR3 region: CAWSGGTGGKDTQYF. CDR3 coding DNA: TGTGCCTGGAGTGGAGGGACAGGGGGTAAGGATACGCAGTATTTT. The chain links TRBV30 to TRBJ2-3, with TRBD1 matching over 11 bases. V was pared by 1 base and J by 6 bases, with 6 bases of the junction left unmatched. The V gene's germline CDR1 is GTSNPN and CDR2 SVGIG (reference sequence). This CDR3 comprises 15 residues.

The chain recombines TRBV4-2 with TRBJ2-7; D may be TRBD2 (6 bases). The CDR3 covers 15 residues. CDR1 and CDR2 (germline): LGHNA, YNFKEQ. The V gene lost 3 bases and the J gene lost 2 bases, with 14 bases spanning the gap. The DNA for the CDR3 is TGTGCCAGCAGCCATTCGGGAGCGAAGACCTACGAGCAGTACTTC. Translated, it gives CASSHSGAKTYEQYF.

This clone was observed a few times. The chain combines TRBV5-1 with TRBJ2-7, with a tentative D call TRBD1 (6 bases). Trimming cost V 4 bases and J 6 bases, with 20 bases left between them. Germline V lookup: CDR1 SGHRS, CDR2 YFSETQ. This CDR3 comprises 15 residues. Here the CDR3 DNA reads TGCGCCAGCAGCCTAGGTGCTCCAGGGGTAAGCGAGCAGTACTTC. This gives the protein CASSLGAPGVSEQYF.

The gene calls are TRBV29-1 and TRBJ2-1, with 16 bases lining up with TRBD2. The CDR3 sequence is 20 residues long. Trimming cost V 1 base and J 6 bases; bases outside gene matches: 15. Looked up from germline, CDR1 is SQVTM and CDR2 is ANQGSEA. The CDR3 coding sequence is TGCAGCGTTGAAGTATCGCGTTCGAAGGGACTAGCGGGAGGGGGCAATGAGCAGTTCTTC. Amino acid sequence: CSVEVSRSKGLAGGGNEQFF.

J is TRBJ2-5 and V is TRBV6-6, with D maybe TRBD1 (5 bases). The CDR3 extends over 12 amino acids. Germline CDR1 reads MNHNY; CDR2 reads SVGAGI (reference sequence). V was clipped by 7 bases and J by 7 bases, with 13 bases between them. CDR3 bases: TGTGCCAGCAATCTAGGGGATGGGACCCAGTACTTC. Residues: CASNLGDGTQYF.

CDR3 bases: TGTGCCAGTAGTATGGAGACAGGGAACGAGCAGTACTTC. It translates to CASSMETGNEQYF. The chain couples TRBV19 to TRBJ2-7, with 7 bases that match TRBD1. Looked up from germline, CDR1 is LNHDA and CDR2 is SQIVND (reference sequence). The trim removed 3 bases at V and 5 bases at J, leaving 4 bases unmatched. CDR3 size: 13 residues.

The chain carries TRBV10-3 and TRBJ1-3; D gene unclear. With 2 bases removed from V and 1 base from J, the gap between germline ends came to 3 bases. Germline V gene data show CDR1 as ENHRY and CDR2 as SYGVKD. This CDR3 region has 13 residues. This CDR3 is CAISEMSGNTIYF. In nucleotides, the CDR3 is TGTGCCATCAGTGAGATGTCTGGAAACACCATATATTTT.

This clone came up a few times. The J gene is TRBJ1-1, the V gene TRBV30; D unclear. Germline lookup yields CDR1 GTSNPN and CDR2 SVGIG (reference sequence). The CDR3 totals 12 residues. Trimming shortened V by 0 bases and J by 4 bases, and 6 bases separated the two germline ends. CDR3 coding DNA: TGTGCCTGGAGTGTGGCCATCACTGAAGCTTTCTTT. Its protein product is CAWSVAITEAFF. Combining the CDR3 with reference TRBV30 and TRBJ1-1 gives the whole variable domain SQTIHQWPATLVQPVGSPLSLECTVEGTSNPNLYWYRQAAGRGLQLLFYSVGIGQISSEVPQNLSASRPQDRQFILSSKKLLLSDSGFYLCAWSVAITEAFFGQGTRLTVV.

This clone was counted between two and nine times. The chain uses TRBV30 and TRBJ1-2; no reliable D call. Per the germline V gene, CDR1 is GTSNPN and CDR2 is SVGIG (reference sequence). V was trimmed by 1 base and J by 2 bases, leaving 8 bases between them. CDR3 length equals 13 residues. DNA for the CDR3: TGTGCCTGGAGTGGAGGACGAAACTATGGCTACACCTTC. Protein: CAWSGGRNYGYTF.

The chain recombines TRBV11-3 with TRBJ2-7, with D perhaps matching TRBD1 (7 bases). This CDR3 spans 15 amino acids. Germline loops: CDR1 SGHNT, CDR2 YENEEA. Trimming pared 5 bases from V and 1 base from J, leaving 15 bases between. The CDR3 spells CASSQGGPGSYEQYF. CDR3 nucleotide sequence: TGTGCCAGCAGCCAGGGGGGTCCCGGATCCTACGAGCAGTACTTC.

The chain couples TRBV7-8 to TRBJ2-7, with D perhaps assigned TRBD1 or TRBD2 (5 bases each). V was cut by 2 bases and J by 0 bases, with 26 bases left in between. The CDR3 is 20 residues long. CDR1 SGHVS and CDR2 FQNEAQ come from the germline V gene. The CDR3 nucleotides read TGTGCCAGCAGCTTAAGGTGGAACGCCCCGGGGCCCCTCGGCTCCTACGAGCAGTACTTC. Encoded protein: CASSLRWNAPGPLGSYEQYF. The complete variable domain, with remaining parts taken from reference TRBV7-8 and TRBJ2-7, reads GAGVSQSPRYKVAKRGQDVALRCDPISGHVSLFWYQQALGQGPEFLTYFQNEAQLDKSGLPSDRFFAERPEGSVSTLKIQRTQQEDSAVYLCASSLRWNAPGPLGSYEQYFGPGTRLTVT.

This clone was counted a single time. The chain uses TRBV10-3 and TRBJ1-1; D possibly corresponds to TRBD1 (6 bases). V gave up 10 bases and J gave up 4 bases, with 13 bases separating them. Germline assignment: CDR1 ENHRY and CDR2 SYGVKD. The CDR3 contains 12 residues. As DNA, the CDR3 is TGTGCCACAACAGGGATCCGCACTGAAGCTTTCTTT. Its translation: CATTGIRTEAFF.

The rearrangement links TRBV4-1 to TRBJ2-1, with D uncertain. The CDR3 covers 15 residues. V lost 2 bases and J 1 base, leaving 9 bases between the germline ends. Germline lookup yields CDR1 MGHRA and CDR2 YSYEKL. CDR3 protein: CASSQPKESYNEQFF. CDR3 DNA sequence: TGCGCCAGCAGCCAACCGAAGGAGTCCTACAATGAGCAGTTCTTC.

The CDR3 is CASTSTFSYEQYF. The DNA of the CDR3 is TGTGCCAGCACCTCTACCTTCTCCTACGAGCAGTACTTC. This chain connects TRBV5-6 to TRBJ2-7; D is uncertain. V lost 6 bases to trimming and J lost 0 bases, with 10 bases between them. CDR1 and CDR2 (germline): SGHDT, YYEEEE. The CDR3 has 13 amino acids.

V is TRBV7-2 and J is TRBJ2-7; 8 bases agree with TRBD1. From germline, CDR1 is SGHTA and CDR2 FQGNSA. Trimming took 3 bases from V and 5 from J; bases not matched to a gene: 15. This CDR3 region has 17 residues. Here the CDR3 DNA reads TGTGCCAGCAGCTTGAGAAGGTCAGGGGGCCTATTGAACGAGCAGTACTTC. Residues: CASSLRRSGGLLNEQYF. Full variable domain (outside the CDR3, taken from reference TRBV7-2 and TRBJ2-7): GAGVSQSPSNKVTEKGKDVELRCDPISGHTALYWYRQSLGQGLEFLIYFQGNSAPDKSGLPSDRFSAERTGGSVSTLTIQRTQQEDSAVYLCASSLRRSGGLLNEQYFGPGTRLTVT.

The chain links TRBV7-2 to TRBJ2-3; tentatively, D is TRBD1 or TRBD2 (5 bases each). This CDR3 spans 17 amino acids. Germline CDR1 SGHTA, CDR2 FQGNSA. V dropped 4 bases and J dropped 6 bases, with 23 bases sitting between them. The CDR3: CASSSALRGATGDTQYF. DNA for the CDR3: TGTGCCAGCAGCTCCGCCCTCCGGGGCGCCACGGGGGATACGCAGTATTTT. Full variable domain (missing parts from reference TRBV7-2 and TRBJ2-3): GAGVSQSPSNKVTEKGKDVELRCDPISGHTALYWYRQSLGQGLEFLIYFQGNSAPDKSGLPSDRFSAERTGGSVSTLTIQRTQQEDSAVYLCASSSALRGATGDTQYFGPGTRLTVL.

The rearrangement uses TRBV10-2 and TRBJ2-3; D unclear. V lost 3 bases and J 6 bases, leaving 10 bases between the germline ends. The germline gives CDR1 WSHSY, CDR2 SAAADI. The CDR3 totals 13 residues. The CDR3 bases are TGCGCCAGCAGTGATGCTGTCCGGGATACGCAGTATTTT. Protein product: CASSDAVRDTQYF.

This clone was observed a handful of times. This chain connects TRBV9 to TRBJ1-1, with a weak D call TRBD1 (6 bases). The CDR3 covers 17 residues. The germline V gene encodes CDR1 SGDLS and CDR2 YYNGEE. V lost 0 bases and J lost 1, with 16 bases in between. CDR3 sequence (DNA): TGTGCCAGCAGCGTAGAAGGGTGGGGGGCACCGAACACTGAAGCTTTCTTT. Translation gives CASSVEGWGAPNTEAFF.

The gene calls are TRBV21-1 and TRBJ2-3; the D call in the table, TRBD2, was not verified against the DNA. TRBV21-1 is designated a pseudogene. The length of the CDR3 is 16 residues. The CDR3 DNA sequence: TGTGCCAGCAGCAAACAGGCCGGAGACTACACAGATACGCAGTATTTT. Encoded protein: CASSKQAGDYTDTQYF.

CDR3 DNA sequence: TGTGCCAGCAGTAGTGGACAGGGGGCCAACCAAGAGCAGTACTTC. This codes for CASSSGQGANQEQYF. The chain carries TRBV2 and TRBJ2-7; 11 nucleotides align to TRBD1. The CDR3 has 15 residues. Germline CDR1 SNHLY, CDR2 FYNNEI. J gave up 7 bases and V 5 bases, and 10 bases lay outside the gene matches.

The chain carries TRBV27 and TRBJ1-2; TRBD1 matches 10 bases. Germline CDR1 and CDR2: MNHEY and SMNVEV (reference sequence). Trimming cost V 8 bases and J 6 bases; bases outside gene matches: 12. This CDR3 is 15 amino acids long. In DNA form, the CDR3 reads TGTGCCAGCCGCCCCGGTGGGACAGGGGCTCATGGCTACACCTTC. Translated, it gives CASRPGGTGAHGYTF.

The chain recombines TRBV19 with TRBJ1-1; TRBD1 aligns across 8 bases. The CDR3 sequence is 14 residues long. Germline V CDR1 and CDR2: LNHDA, SQIVND (reference sequence). The ends lost 5 bases at V and 5 bases at J; junction bases unmatched: 7. CDR3 in DNA: TGTGCCAGTAGTCTGACAGGGGATGGAACTGAAGCTTTCTTT. It is translated as CASSLTGDGTEAFF.

The V call is TRBV4-1, the J call TRBJ2-5, with D uncertain. There are 14 residues in the CDR3. CDR1 is MGHRA, CDR2 YSYEKL, per germline. Trimming took 8 bases from V and 1 from J, leaving 14 bases between them. The CDR3 nucleotides read TGCGCCAGCGCGGACCTAAGCCGCCAAGAGACCCAGTACTTC. This translates into CASADLSRQETQYF.

V is TRBV27 and J is TRBJ1-4; TRBD1 might be the D (5 bases). V was cut by 5 bases and J by 14 bases, with 24 bases left in between. The V gene's germline CDR1 is MNHEY and CDR2 SMNVEV (reference sequence). This CDR3 region has 15 residues. CDR3 coding DNA: TGTGCCAGCAGTCCAGCCGACCCGGGACGCGCTATGCTGTTTTTT. Residues: CASSPADPGRAMLFF.

V usage is TRBV18 and J usage is TRBJ1-5, with a tentative D call TRBD1 (6 bases). Per germline, CDR1 KGHSH and CDR2 LQKENI. The CDR3 covers 15 residues. The V end was cut by 6 bases, the J end by 0 bases, with 12 bases between. Here the CDR3 reads CASSVEGVSNQPQHF. CDR3 nucleotide sequence: TGTGCCAGCTCCGTCGAGGGGGTTAGCAATCAGCCCCAGCATTTT.

This chain links TRBV6-4 with TRBJ2-7; 11 nucleotides agree with TRBD1. V dropped 5 bases and J dropped 3; count of bases not matched to a gene: 3. Germline CDR1 reads MRHNA; CDR2 reads SNTAGT. The CDR3 length is 14 residues. The CDR3 region is CASSSGTGGYEQYF. CDR3 DNA: TGTGCCAGCAGTTCGGGGACAGGGGGCTACGAGCAGTACTTC.

This clone was observed a few times. This chain uses TRBV11-2 with TRBJ1-1; 9 nucleotides align to TRBD1. The CDR3 extends over 14 amino acids. V dropped 5 bases and J dropped 8; count of bases not matched to a gene: 9. CDR1 is SGHAT, CDR2 FQNNGV, per germline. The CDR3 sequence: CASSPGQGRTEAFF. CDR3 nucleotide sequence: TGTGCCAGCAGCCCAGGACAGGGGAGAACGGAAGCTTTCTTT.

CDR3: CASSRDSSYEQYF. In nucleotides, the CDR3 is TGTGCCAGCAGCCGGGACAGCTCCTACGAGCAGTACTTC. The chain uses TRBV25-1 and TRBJ2-7; 7 nucleotides line up with TRBD1. This CDR3 comprises 13 residues. Germline CDR1 and CDR2: MGHDK and SYGVNS. V dropped 6 bases and J dropped 0; count of bases not matched to a gene: 2.

This clone was detected a few times. The chain carries TRBV14 and TRBJ2-2, with TRBD2 matching over 10 bases. The CDR3 consists of 18 residues. CDR1 is SGHDN and CDR2 is FVKESK in the germline V gene. V shed 4 bases, J shed 5 bases, and the junction held 13 bases outside the gene matches. CDR3 bases: TGTGCCAGCAGCCCTTCCAATAGCGGGAGGTTAAGGACCGGGGAGCTGTTTTTT. It translates to CASSPSNSGRLRTGELFF.

This chain joins TRBV5-1 and TRBJ2-1; perhaps D is TRBD1 or TRBD2 (5 bases each). The CDR3 consists of 16 residues. The germline V gene encodes CDR1 SGHRS and CDR2 YFSETQ. V was pared by 3 bases and J by 8 bases, with 21 bases between. CDR3 nucleotide sequence: TGCGCCAGCAGCTCATCCGGGACCCACCTTTTGGATGAGCAGTTCTTC. Protein product: CASSSSGTHLLDEQFF.